Below are 27 T cell receptor beta chains sequenced from a single sample in a study of T cells after yellow fever vaccination. Using its own MiXCR run on the 5' RACE reads, TCRdb lists one record per CDR3 protein. This sample has 50,000 or so distinct CDR3 sequences, with more than 6.5% found just once. The specimen comprised CD8+ T cells not binding an NS4B(214-222) dextramer, sorted from PBMCs, sampled roughly 47 days after the first yellow fever vaccination. The source of these receptors is a man aged 18 to 30 who received the YFV17D yellow fever vaccine.

This sequence joins TRBV6-2 or TRBV6-3 and TRBJ2-6; 9 bases line up with TRBD1. CDR1 is MNHEY and CDR2 is SVGEGT in the germline V gene. The length of the CDR3 is 20 residues. Trimming at V came to 8 bases and at J to 4 bases, leaving 21 bases not matched to a gene. CDR3 sequence (DNA): TGTGCCAGCGCGAGTCGCCGATGGGGGACAGGGATGCGGGGGGCCAACGTCCTGACTTTC. Amino acids: CASASRRWGTGMRGANVLTF.

This clonotype showed up many times. V is TRBV6-5 and J is TRBJ2-2; the D gene is possibly TRBD2 (7 bases). Germline values: CDR1 MNHEY, CDR2 SVGAGI. The CDR3 loop spans 16 amino acids. V was trimmed by 2 bases and J by 1 base, leaving 11 bases between them. CDR3 sequence (DNA): TGTGCCAGCAGTTACAAGGGGGGGGAGAACACCGGGGAGCTGTTTTTT. Translation gives CASSYKGGENTGELFF.

This clonotype was seen many times. V is TRBV28 and J is TRBJ2-1, with 16 nucleotides matching TRBD2. V lost 5 bases and J lost 12; bases outside the gene matches: 7. The CDR3 is 15 amino acids. Per the germline V gene, CDR1 is MDHEN and CDR2 is SYDVKM. DNA of the CDR3: TGTGCCAGCAGTGTCACCGGGACTAGCGGGGGGGGGCAGTTCTTC. Amino acids: CASSVTGTSGGGQFF.

This chain links TRBV27 with TRBJ2-7; perhaps TRBD1 as D (7 bases). The CDR3 consists of 12 residues. Per the germline V gene, CDR1 is MNHEY and CDR2 is SMNVEV (reference sequence). V gave up 7 bases and J gave up 5 bases, with 12 bases separating them. In DNA form, the CDR3 reads TGTGCCAGCAAAGGAGGGGGCAACGAGCAGTACGTC. Protein product: CASKGGGNEQYV.

The rearrangement uses TRBV20-1 and TRBJ2-1; D gene uncertain. Per the germline V gene, CDR1 is DFQATT and CDR2 is SNEGSKA (reference sequence). Between the trimmed V and J ends, which lost 1 base and 0 bases, there was a span of 7 bases. The CDR3 runs 14 residues. The CDR3 DNA reads as TGCAGTGCTAGAGTCACCGTCTCCTACAATGAGCAGTTCTTC. It specifies CSARVTVSYNEQFF.

This clonotype was detected a few times. The V and J genes are TRBV13 and TRBJ2-1; 9 bases line up with TRBD1. The CDR3 runs 16 residues. With 6 bases clipped from V and 9 bases from J, the junction kept 15 bases outside the gene matches. CDR1 and CDR2 (germline): PRHDT, FYEKMQ (reference sequence). The CDR3 region is CASSSPNRQGGGEQFF. CDR3 bases: TGTGCCAGCAGTTCTCCGAACCGACAGGGGGGAGGTGAGCAGTTCTTC.

This clonotype was seen more than once but under ten times. The CDR3 carries no conserved terminal phenylalanine or tryptophan, so it likely arises from a read error. No DNA is shown, since the ends of the CDR3 on it are uncertain; the CDR3 is the one TCRdb lists. This rearrangement joins TRBV5-5 to TRBJ2-7; the table names TRBD1, a call not compared with the DNA. Germline V gene sequence: CDR1 SGHKS, CDR2 YYEKEE (reference sequence). With termini counted, the CDR3 has 14 amino acids. This CDR3 reads CASSLDMGPGPPIL.

CDR3 nucleotides: TGTGCCAGCAGTTTCACAGGGACGAGATATAATTCACCCCTCCACTTT. It specifies CASSFTGTRYNSPLHF. V is TRBV6-5 and J is TRBJ1-6; tentative D call: TRBD1 (6 bases). The CDR3 has 16 residues. V was pared by 4 bases and J by 4 bases, with 14 bases between. CDR1 MNHEY and CDR2 SVGAGI come from the germline V gene.

At least ten counts were recorded for this clonotype. The rearrangement uses TRBV7-8 and TRBJ2-5; 10 bases are shared with TRBD2. The J segment lost 5 bases and the V segment lost 0 bases, leaving 3 bases of the junction unmatched. This CDR3 region has 15 residues. The germline gives CDR1 SGHVS, CDR2 FQNEAQ. The CDR3 sequence: CASSLASGGPETQYF. The CDR3 DNA reads as TGTGCCAGCAGCTTAGCTAGCGGGGGGCCTGAGACCCAGTACTTC.

The table lists this clonotype with a few counts. This chain connects TRBV7-9 to TRBJ2-3; D is perhaps TRBD2 (6 bases). The ends were cut back, 2 bases at V and 1 base at J, with 13 bases in the middle. The V gene's germline CDR1 is SEHNR and CDR2 FQNEAQ (reference sequence). The CDR3 consists of 16 residues. CDR3 sequence reads: CASSLLRDLGTDTQYF. CDR3 DNA: TGTGCCAGCAGCTTATTGCGGGACTTAGGCACAGATACGCAGTATTTT.

CDR3: CASSLLRDVWTNEKLFF. In DNA form, the CDR3 reads TGTGCCAGCAGCTTACTCAGGGATGTGTGGACTAATGAAAAACTGTTTTTT. The chain has TRBV7-9 and TRBJ1-4, with a weak D call TRBD1 (5 bases). CDR1 is SEHNR and CDR2 is FQNEAQ in the germline V gene (reference sequence). The V end lost 2 bases, the J end lost 2 bases, and 15 bases lay between the germline ends. This CDR3 contains 17 residues.

This clonotype appeared a few times. J is TRBJ2-1 and V is TRBV6-2 or TRBV6-3, with 12 bases aligning to TRBD2. V was pared by 2 bases and J by 4 bases, with 3 bases of the junction left unmatched. The V gene's germline CDR1 is MNHEY and CDR2 SVGEGT. The CDR3 has 16 amino acids. In DNA, the CDR3 is TGTGCCAGCAGTTACGGGACTAGCGGGCCATACAATGAGCAGTTCTTC. Translation gives CASSYGTSGPYNEQFF.

The chain uses TRBV3-1 and TRBJ1-4; D gene uncertain. The V end was cut by 7 bases, the J end by 5 bases, with 23 bases between. The CDR3 is 17 amino acids. Germline V lookup: CDR1 LGHDT, CDR2 YNNKEL (reference sequence). The CDR3 DNA reads TGTGCCAGCACCAAGCAGGCTGCCTGGACCCCGAATGAAAAACTGTTTTTT. Its translation is CASTKQAAWTPNEKLFF.

This clonotype was counted a few times. The rearrangement joins TRBV5-4 to TRBJ1-6, with D unclear. Trimming left V 3 bases short and J 0 bases short, with 13 bases between. The CDR3 sequence is 17 residues long. From germline, CDR1 is SGHNT and CDR2 YYREEE (reference sequence). The DNA of the CDR3 is TGTGCCAGCAGCTGGGGTACGGCGAGCTCCTATAATTCACCCCTCCACTTT. This gives the protein CASSWGTASSYNSPLHF. The entire variable domain, with the rest obtained from reference TRBV5-4 and TRBJ1-6, is as follows: ETGVTQSPTHLIKTRGQQVTLRCSSQSGHNTVSWYQQALGQGPQFIFQYYREEENGRGNFPPRFSGLQFPNYSSELNVNALELDDSALYLCASSWGTASSYNSPLHFGNGTRLTVT.

This clonotype was seen ten or more times. V is TRBV5-1 and J is TRBJ2-5, with D possibly matching TRBD1 (6 bases). V was clipped by 0 bases and J by 2 bases, with 14 bases between them. CDR1 is SGHRS, CDR2 YFSETQ, per germline. This CDR3 has 16 residues. This chain's CDR3 is CASSLDGTSAQETQYF. In nucleotides, the CDR3 is TGCGCCAGCAGCTTGGATGGGACAAGCGCACAAGAGACCCAGTACTTC.

The V gene is TRBV19, the J gene TRBJ2-2, with D unclear. The CDR3 consists of 15 residues. Germline CDR1 LNHDA, CDR2 SQIVND (reference sequence). V lost 1 base and J 6 bases, leaving 12 bases between the germline ends. The CDR3 reads CASSIVTAWAGELFF. The CDR3 region has the DNA TGTGCCAGTAGTATAGTGACTGCGTGGGCCGGGGAGCTGTTTTTT.

Concerning this clonotype: A much larger clone is a single base away; this may be a read error. The gene calls are TRBV10-3 and TRBJ2-5; TRBD2 matches 8 bases. The germline V gene encodes CDR1 ENHRY and CDR2 SYGVKD. The CDR3 extends over 14 amino acids. In DNA form, the CDR3 reads TGTGCCATCAGAATCGGGGGGGAAGAAGAGACCCCGTACTTC. This codes for CAIRIGGEEETPYF.

This clonotype appeared many times. The chain couples TRBV28 to TRBJ2-5, with D hard to call. This CDR3 has 17 residues. The germline V gene has CDR1 MDHEN and CDR2 SYDVKM. Trimming pared 2 bases from V and 0 bases from J, leaving 16 bases between. CDR3 in DNA: TGTGCCAGCAGTTTAATGACGGGCAGTCTGTACCAAGAGACCCAGTACTTC. Amino acid sequence: CASSLMTGSLYQETQYF.

This clonotype appeared many times. This chain joins TRBV6-2 or TRBV6-3 and TRBJ2-5, with D perhaps TRBD2 (5 bases). This CDR3 comprises 17 residues. The V end was cut by 2 bases, the J end by 3 bases, with 19 bases between. Germline-derived CDR1 and CDR2 are MNHEY and SVGEGT. The CDR3 DNA reads as TGTGCCAGCAGTTACGATGTATGGAGCGGTAGGGAAGAGACCCAGTACTTC. Translating it yields CASSYDVWSGREETQYF.

In this sample, this clonotype turned up a few times. This chain links TRBV4-2 with TRBJ1-5, with D unclear. Trimming left V 1 base short and J 2 bases short, with 6 bases between. This CDR3 spans 14 amino acids. CDR1 and CDR2 (germline): LGHNA, YNFKEQ. The CDR3 loop is CASSQVQGNQPQHF. For the CDR3, the DNA is TGTGCCAGCAGCCAAGTCCAAGGCAATCAGCCCCAGCATTTT.

The chain carries TRBV20-1 and TRBJ2-3; 11 nucleotides line up with TRBD2. Trimming at V came to 6 bases and at J to 4 bases, leaving 6 bases not matched to a gene. The CDR3 spans 14 residues. Germline V gives CDR1 DFQATT, CDR2 SNEGSKA (reference sequence). CDR3 sequence (DNA): TGCAGTGCGGGAGGGACTAGCGGCCCAGATACGCAGTATTTT. Encoded protein: CSAGGTSGPDTQYF.

With regard to this clonotype: A much bigger clone sits one base away, suggesting this may be a read error. This chain joins TRBV27 and TRBJ2-5; 8 bases match TRBD1. V was clipped by 10 bases and J by 9 bases; unmatched bases: 7. CDR1 MNHEY and CDR2 SMNVEV come from the germline V gene (reference sequence). The CDR3 contains 11 residues. The CDR3 sequence is CATDREDPQYF. CDR3 nucleotide sequence: TGTGCCACGGACAGGGAAGATCCCCAGTACTTC.

The chain joins TRBV7-3 to TRBJ1-1; 7 bases match TRBD1. The CDR3 runs to 14 residues. Trimming cost V 1 base and J 7 bases; bases outside gene matches: 6. CDR1 is SGHTA and CDR2 is FQGTGA in the germline V gene. The CDR3 DNA is TGTGCCAGCAGCTTAATTTCAGGGGGTGGTGAAGCTTTCTTT. The encoded protein is CASSLISGGGEAFF.

This clonotype was seen more than once but under ten times. The gene calls are TRBV27 and TRBJ2-4; D remains ambiguous. Germline loops: CDR1 MNHEY, CDR2 SMNVEV (reference sequence). The CDR3 runs to 14 residues. V shed 3 bases and J shed 4 bases, with 10 bases lying between them. The CDR3 DNA is TGTGCCAGCAGTTTCGCCGGATCGAAAAACATTCAGTACTTC. Protein product: CASSFAGSKNIQYF.

The sample holds many counts of this clonotype. The chain is built from TRBV5-5 and TRBJ2-1; 9 nucleotides match TRBD2. CDR3 length: 15 residues. Germline trimming cut 2 bases from V and 4 bases from J; bases unmatched to any gene: 4. Germline values: CDR1 SGHKS, CDR2 YYEKEE (reference sequence). The CDR3 nucleotides are TGTGCCAGCAGCTTTCCCGCGGGGGGGTACAATGAGCAGTTCTTC. This codes for CASSFPAGGYNEQFF.

This clonotype was observed many times. The chain combines TRBV12-3 or TRBV12-4 with TRBJ2-1, with a tentative D call TRBD1 (6 bases). The V end was cut by 5 bases, the J end by 6 bases, with 20 bases between. CDR3 length equals 16 residues. The CDR3 sequence is CASSMTGEQGVNEQFF. CDR3 nucleotides: TGTGCCAGCAGTATGACAGGTGAACAGGGAGTCAATGAGCAGTTCTTC.

This clonotype was recorded many times. This chain connects TRBV12-3 or TRBV12-4 to TRBJ1-1, with D perhaps TRBD1 (5 bases). The CDR3 has 11 amino acids. With 6 bases removed from V and 7 bases from J, the gap between germline ends came to 9 bases. The CDR3 DNA sequence: TGTGCCAGCAGGGGGACCTATGAAGCTTTCTTT. Amino acid sequence: CASRGTYEAFF.